This T cell receptor beta chain was obtained from a study of blood T cells in healthy people across ages. This clonotype has only a few counts. Its antigen is unknown. Using a J-beta primer mix together with a sample-barcoded 5' primer, a second PCR was run for roughly 7 to 11 cycles. A single record per CDR3 protein comes from TCRdb applying MiXCR to the 5' RACE reads. There are hundreds of thousands of distinct CDR3 sequences in the sample; around half occur only once, and under 35% lies in the top ten. The study's findings and limits: Age advanced and TCR beta diversity per million T cells fell, roughly linearly. Whereas aged donors had fewer naive CD4+ cells, long-lived donors had more of them and higher diversity. Estimates based on one million T cells were treated as lower bounds.

This CDR3 is built from 16 residues. The V and J ends lost 8 bases and 5 bases respectively, with 22 bases between them. CDR1 and CDR2 from the germline V gene are MDHEN and SYDVKM. The clonotype originates from a woman aged 55 to 70 in good health. The chain employs TRBV28 and TRBJ1-5, with D possibly being TRBD1 (5 bases). Sequenced input: blood. CDR3: CASGGAGGRKDQPQHF. The CDR3 nucleotides are TGTGCCAGCGGAGGGGCAGGAGGTAGGAAGGATCAGCCCCAGCATTTT.